This is a list of T cell receptor beta chains from one sample in a study of CD8 T cells in Susac syndrome. Each CDR3 protein gets one entry after TCRdb re-called the immunoSEQ multiplex PCR reads with MiXCR. This table holds fewer than 250,000 distinct CDR3 sequences, 92% found once. The specimen sequenced was CD8+ T cells from PBMCs. The receptor set was obtained from a human donor with multiple sclerosis. Each CDR3 is given with its conserved first and last residue. A D gene is named only where the DNA matches it firmly. Rows may omit the clone size; those that give it use once, few, many or a size class.

d_gene,j_gene,abundance,v_gene,CDR3nt,CDR3aa
TRBD2,TRBJ2-7,-,TRBV4-3,TGCGCCAGCAGCCAAGATCGAGCGGGGGACTACGAGCAGTACTTC,CASSQDRAGDYEQYF
-,TRBJ2-7,-,TRBV6-6,TGTGCCAGCAGGGAACGGGGGACTCTAGTTTACGAGCAGTACTTC,CASRERGTLVYEQYF
TRBD1,TRBJ2-1,-,TRBV12-3/TRBV12-4,TGTGCCAGCAGCCCGACAGGGGGCCCTTACAATGAGCAGTTCTTC,CASSPTGGPYNEQFF
TRBD2,TRBJ2-5,-,TRBV3-1,TGTGCCAGCAGCCAAGATTTCCCTAGCGGGGGTTACCAAGAGACCCAGTACTTC,CASSQDFPSGGYQETQYF
TRBD1,TRBJ2-7,-,TRBV4-2,TGTGCCAGCAGCCAAGAGGGACAGGGCTACGAGCAGTACTTC,CASSQEGQGYEQYF
TRBD2,TRBJ2-7,-,TRBV18,TGTGCCAGCTCACCCCTAGCGGGAGACGGGTACGAGCAGTACTTC,CASSPLAGDGYEQYF
-,TRBJ2-5,-,TRBV7-9,TGTGCCAGCAGCTTAGAGATAGCCCAAGAGACCCAGTACTTC,CASSLEIAQETQYF
TRBD2,TRBJ2-3,-,TRBV30,TGTGCCCGTAGCGGGGGGCCCACAGATACGCAGTATTTT,CARSGGPTDTQYF
-,TRBJ2-7,-,TRBV4-1,TGCGCCAGCAGCCAAGGAGAAAAACCCTACGAGCAGTACTTC,CASSQGEKPYEQYF
-,TRBJ1-1,-,TRBV19,TGTGCCAGTAGTATATGGGGGGGCCTGGAGGCGAACACTGAAGCTTTCTTT,CASSIWGGLEANTEAFF
-,TRBJ2-7,once,TRBV14,TGTGCCAGCAGCCAAGCGTCCGGGTACCCCTACGAGCAGTACTTC,CASSQASGYPYEQYF
-,TRBJ2-5,-,TRBV9,TGTGCCAGGTCGGAAAAGACACAACTAAAGAACCAAGAGACCCAGTACTTC,CARSEKTQLKNQETQYF
-,TRBJ2-3,-,TRBV13,TGTGCCAGCACCCCAGTGGGGACAGATACGCAGTATTTT,CASTPVGTDTQYF
-,TRBJ1-1,-,TRBV15,TGTGCCACCAGCAGACCTACGACAGACAACACTGAAGCTTTCTTT,CATSRPTTDNTEAFF
TRBD1,TRBJ1-1,once,TRBV24-1,TGTGCCACCAGTGATTCGTCGGGAAGGGGGCCAGGGATCACTGAAGCTTTCTTT,CATSDSSGRGPGITEAFF
-,TRBJ1-1,-,TRBV12-3/TRBV12-4,TGTGCCAGCAGTCCGGGGGACCCGTCAGCTTTCTTT,CASSPGDPSAFF
TRBD2,TRBJ2-7,-,TRBV7-9,TGTGCCAGCAGCTTGGCTAGCGGGTTTTCCGCCTCCGAGCAGTACTTC,CASSLASGFSASEQYF
TRBD2,TRBJ2-7,-,TRBV7-8,TGTGCCAGCAGTCCTCTTGCGACTAGCGGGAGGTCGTTCTCTCTCTACGAGCAGTACTTC,CASSPLATSGRSFSLYEQYF
-,TRBJ1-4,-,TRBV12-3/TRBV12-4,TGTGCCAGCAGACTCTCTCGAGCAACTAATGAAAAACTGTTTTTT,CASRLSRATNEKLFF